This T cell receptor (beta chain) was captured by sequencing in a study of T cells in Graves' hyperthyroidism and ophthalmopathy. This CDR3 comprises 17 residues. V shed 1 base and J 1 base; nucleotides not matched to a gene: 6. CDR1 SEHNR and CDR2 FQNEAQ come from the germline V gene (reference sequence). Amplification of TCR beta CDR3 regions was performed using RNA transcripts as template. In the first-round RT-PCR of the TCR CDR3, the HTBI primer set was used. TCRdb ran MiXCR on the multiplex PCR reads and lists one entry per CDR3 protein. The sample carries more than 300,000 distinct CDR3 sequences, roughly 15% recorded once. This clonotype was picked up many times.

The sequenced material came from blood. The chain has TRBV7-9 and TRBJ1-1; 10 nucleotides agree with TRBD1. The TCR sequence derives from a woman aged 25 to 39 with Graves' ophthalmopathy. The CDR3 spells CASSLGTGGTQNTEAFF. The CDR3 DNA reads TGTGCCAGCAGCTTAGGGACAGGGGGGACACAGAACACTGAAGCTTTCTTT.